This TCR beta chain was retrieved from a study of T cells in Graves' hyperthyroidism and ophthalmopathy. TCR beta CDR3 sequences were amplified from RNA transcripts. The HTBI primer set drove a first-round RT-PCR of the TCR CDR3. MiXCR, applied by TCRdb to the multiplex PCR reads, yields one record per CDR3 protein. The sample shows about 560,000 distinct CDR3 sequences, 46% of them seen only once. This CDR3 has 16 residues. The V gene's germline CDR1 is ENHRY and CDR2 SYGVKD. Note on this clonotype: One junction end does not reproduce the germline sequence, and a read error may be involved.

The specimen was peripheral blood or thyroid tissue (not recorded which). The receptor was isolated from a woman aged 18-29 years with Graves' hyperthyroidism. The chain is built from TRBV10-3 and TRBJ1-1; perhaps TRBD1 as D (5 bases). Here the CDR3 reads CASSWTLLGMNTEAFF. The CDR3 DNA follows: TGTGCCAGCAGTTGGACACTCCTGGGCATGAACACTGAAGCTTTCTTT.